Given below is one T cell receptor (beta chain) in context. This specimen belongs to a study of blood T cells in healthy people across ages. Then a second PCR, running roughly 7 to 11 cycles, was carried out with a sample-barcoded 5' primer and a J-beta primer mix. TCRdb reprocessed the 5' RACE reads via MiXCR and lists one record per CDR3 protein. The top ten clones hold 15% to 20% of a sample with 790,000 or so distinct CDR3 sequences, less than 60% of them seen once. With 1 base removed from V and 5 bases from J, the gap between germline ends came to 20 bases. Germline values: CDR1 SGHTA, CDR2 FQGNSA. The CDR3 loop spans 17 amino acids.

This clonotype was sampled from a man older than 75 in good health. The sample consisted of blood. The V gene is TRBV7-2, the J gene TRBJ1-2; no clear D. CDR3 coding DNA: TGTGCCAGCAGCTTAGTTAGCGGGTTACTCTTAAATTATGGCTACACCTTC. Translating gives CASSLVSGLLLNYGYTF.